A selection of T cell receptor beta chains follows, all from one sample in a study of shared clonotypes between healthy human individuals. Libraries were prepared by immunoSEQ multiplex PCR; TCRdb keeps only in-frame clonotypes and omits some of them. The table has some 550,000 clones, less than 98% seen once. Sequenced sample: naive CD4+ T cells sorted from blood. These receptors all come from a woman aged 25 to 45 in good health. Both conserved end residues are part of each CDR3. The D gene is left open where the match is weak. Where a row states a size, it is once, few, many or the class of an expanded clone; other rows omit it.

V gene	D gene	clone size	J gene	CDR3 protein	CDR3 DNA
TRBV6-5	TRBD1	.	TRBJ2-5	CASRTGGGETQYF	TGTGCCAGCCGGACAGGGGGAGGGGAGACCCAGTACTTC
TRBV2	TRBD2	.	TRBJ2-7	CASLERELPSSYEQYF	TGTGCCAGCCTGGAGCGGGAGCTACCTAGCTCCTACGAGCAGTACTTC
TRBV28	.	.	TRBJ2-7	CASSSRNRVGYEQYF	TGTGCCAGCAGCTCCCGTAACAGGGTAGGGTACGAGCAGTACTTC
TRBV4-1	.	.	TRBJ2-3	CASSQPRGSDTDTQYF	TGCGCCAGCAGCCAACCCAGGGGCAGCGACACAGATACGCAGTATTTT
TRBV29-1	.	.	TRBJ1-2	CSVASRLTNYGYTF	TGCAGCGTTGCCTCCAGGCTTACTAACTATGGCTACACCTTC
TRBV5-1	.	.	TRBJ2-3	CASSLAEGVTDTQYF	TGCGCCAGCAGCTTGGCCGAGGGAGTCACAGATACGCAGTATTTT
TRBV27	.	few	TRBJ1-1	CASSFSWGNTEAFF	TGTGCCAGCAGTTTCTCTTGGGGAAACACTGAAGCTTTCTTT
TRBV5-1	.	.	TRBJ2-2	CASSSGSRTGELFF	TGCGCCAGCAGCTCCGGGTCAAGAACCGGGGAGCTGTTTTTT
TRBV28	TRBD1	.	TRBJ2-3	CASSLGTDFTDTQYF	TGTGCCAGCAGTTTAGGGACAGATTTCACAGATACGCAGTATTTT
TRBV19	.	.	TRBJ2-7	CASSISRARYEQYF	TGTGCCAGTAGTATTTCCAGGGCGCGCTACGAGCAGTACTTC
TRBV27	TRBD1	.	TRBJ2-6	CASRWTGTGANVLTF	TGTGCCAGCAGATGGACAGGGACTGGGGCCAACGTCCTGACTTTC
TRBV14	.	.	TRBJ1-1	CASSYNLNTEAFF	TGTGCCAGCAGCTACAACCTGAACACTGAAGCTTTCTTT
TRBV19	.	.	TRBJ1-5	CASFPGGARSQPQHF	TGTGCCAGTTTCCCTGGGGGGGCGCGGAGTCAGCCCCAGCATTTT
TRBV27	.	.	TRBJ2-7	CASWGPIRSTHYEQYF	TGTGCCAGCTGGGGACCTATCAGGAGTACCCACTACGAGCAGTACTTC
TRBV9	.	.	TRBJ2-5	CASSYGTEETQYF	TGTGCCAGCAGCTACGGGACCGAAGAGACCCAGTACTTC
TRBV25-1	.	.	TRBJ2-1	CASSELRGGSYNEQFF	TGTGCCAGCAGTGAATTGCGTGGGGGCTCCTACAATGAGCAGTTCTTC
TRBV4-1	.	.	TRBJ2-2	CASSPLGEVGGELFF	TGCGCCAGCAGCCCGTTGGGGGAGGTGGGCGGGGAGCTGTTTTTT
TRBV18	.	.	TRBJ2-3	CASSPRGSGSTDTQYF	TGTGCCAGCTCACCCCGAGGTAGCGGTAGCACAGATACGCAGTATTTT
TRBV18	TRBD1	.	TRBJ1-1	CASSPPLTGRAFF	TGTGCCAGCTCACCACCGTTGACAGGGAGGGCTTTCTTT
TRBV6-6	TRBD1	.	TRBJ1-2	CASRQQGTGYGYTF	TGTGCCAGCAGACAACAGGGGACCGGCTATGGCTACACCTTC
TRBV15	TRBD2	.	TRBJ2-1	CATSRVKSGRAWYEQFF	TGTGCCACCAGCAGAGTGAAAAGCGGGAGGGCCTGGTATGAGCAGTTCTTC
TRBV18	.	few	TRBJ1-1	CANRAGKNTEAFF	TGTGCCAACCGAGCGGGCAAGAACACTGAAGCTTTCTTT
TRBV6-9	.	.	TRBJ2-7	CASNPVGYEQYF	TGTGCCAGCAACCCTGTGGGGTACGAGCAGTACTTC
TRBV6-6	TRBD1	.	TRBJ2-7	CASRGRQGETYEQYF	TGTGCCAGCAGAGGAAGACAGGGGGAGACCTACGAGCAGTACTTC
TRBV19	.	.	TRBJ1-1	CASRSPPQNTEAFF	TGTGCCAGTAGATCCCCCCCTCAGAACACTGAAGCTTTCTTT
TRBV28	TRBD2	.	TRBJ2-7	CASSPPLAGPTYEQYF	TGTGCCAGCAGCCCTCCCCTAGCGGGGCCGACCTACGAGCAGTACTTC
TRBV28	TRBD1	once	TRBJ1-5	CASRNRGGNQPQHF	TGTGCCAGCAGAAACAGGGGTGGCAATCAGCCCCAGCATTTT
TRBV7-9	TRBD2	.	TRBJ2-4	CASSRTSGTKNIQYF	TGTGCCAGCAGCCGGACTAGCGGGACCAAAAACATTCAGTACTTC
TRBV18	TRBD1	.	TRBJ1-2	CASSPGTGTNYGYTF	TGTGCCAGCTCACCAGGGACAGGGACTAACTATGGCTACACCTTC
TRBV29-1	TRBD2	.	TRBJ2-1	CSAGTSGRSYNEQFF	TGCAGCGCTGGGACTAGCGGGAGATCCTACAATGAGCAGTTCTTC
TRBV5-4	.	.	TRBJ2-7	CASSLLGPYEQYF	TGTGCCAGCAGCTTGCTTGGCCCCTACGAGCAGTACTTC
TRBV27	TRBD2	.	TRBJ2-3	CASSFSRPLAGGGTDTQYF	TGTGCCAGCAGTTTTTCCCGGCCGCTAGCGGGAGGTGGCACAGATACGCAGTATTTT
TRBV4-1	.	.	TRBJ2-7	CASSRAFWGALGEQYF	TGCGCCAGCAGCCGGGCCTTTTGGGGCGCATTAGGAGAGCAGTACTTC
TRBV18	.	.	TRBJ2-7	CASSPETGSYEQYF	TGTGCCAGCTCACCAGAGACAGGATCCTACGAGCAGTACTTC
TRBV6-1	.	.	TRBJ2-3	CASSYQEVADTQYF	TGTGCCAGCAGTTATCAGGAGGTAGCGGATACGCAGTATTTT
TRBV6-6	.	once	TRBJ1-2	CASSYSDTPNYGYTF	TGTGCCAGCAGTTACTCGGACACTCCTAACTATGGCTACACCTTC
TRBV10-3	TRBD1	.	TRBJ1-2	CAISGTGGHFRDGYTF	TGTGCCATCTCCGGGACAGGGGGCCATTTTCGGGATGGCTACACCTTC
TRBV5-8	.	.	TRBJ1-5	CASSSPGKEQPQHF	TGTGCCAGCAGCTCCCCAGGGAAGGAACAGCCCCAGCATTTT
TRBV5-4	.	.	TRBJ2-2	CASSLVASANTGELFF	TGTGCCAGCAGCTTGGTCGCTAGCGCGAACACCGGGGAGCTGTTTTTT
TRBV7-9	TRBD2	once	TRBJ2-1	CASSLGRRGGYNEQFF	TGTGCCAGCAGCTTAGGTCGGCGCGGGGGGTACAATGAGCAGTTCTTC
TRBV30	.	.	TRBJ2-3	CAWAPERYSHIIDTQYF	TGTGCCTGGGCCCCTGAGCGCTACAGCCACATCATCGATACGCAGTATTTT
TRBV5-4	.	once	TRBJ2-7	CASSLGAWGKYEQYF	TGTGCCAGCAGCTTGGGGGCGTGGGGCAAGTACGAGCAGTACTTC
TRBV7-9	TRBD1	.	TRBJ2-5	CASSLVWAALGQREETQYF	TGTGCCAGCAGCTTAGTCTGGGCGGCTTTGGGACAGAGAGAAGAGACCCAGTACTTC
TRBV19	TRBD1	.	TRBJ1-2	CASRSPGQGRGYTF	TGTGCCAGTAGATCACCGGGACAGGGACGTGGCTACACCTTC
TRBV6-5	.	once	TRBJ1-1	CASSYSPLGRGTEAFF	TGTGCCAGCAGTTACTCGCCGCTTGGAAGGGGCACTGAAGCTTTCTTT
TRBV10-3	TRBD2	.	TRBJ2-1	CAISDPPWTSGSDISYNEQFF	TGTGCCATCAGCGACCCCCCCTGGACTAGCGGGAGCGACATTTCCTACAATGAGCAGTTCTTC
TRBV27	TRBD2	.	TRBJ2-1	CASSSPQTSGPYNEQFF	TGTGCCAGCAGTTCGCCCCAAACTAGCGGACCTTACAATGAGCAGTTCTTC
TRBV11-2	.	once	TRBJ2-7	CASSPAVGQGQYF	TGTGCCAGCAGCCCCGCTGTGGGGCAGGGGCAGTACTTC
TRBV14	.	.	TRBJ2-1	CASSQEEGPWSEQFF	TGTGCCAGCAGCCAAGAGGAGGGACCTTGGAGTGAGCAGTTCTTC
TRBV7-6	.	.	TRBJ1-2	CASSRAGNNYGYTF	TGTGCCAGCAGCCGGGCAGGGAATAACTATGGCTACACCTTC
TRBV12-5	TRBD1	.	TRBJ2-7	CASGLETRQGGAQYF	TGTGCTAGTGGTTTGGAAACCCGACAGGGCGGAGCTCAGTACTTC